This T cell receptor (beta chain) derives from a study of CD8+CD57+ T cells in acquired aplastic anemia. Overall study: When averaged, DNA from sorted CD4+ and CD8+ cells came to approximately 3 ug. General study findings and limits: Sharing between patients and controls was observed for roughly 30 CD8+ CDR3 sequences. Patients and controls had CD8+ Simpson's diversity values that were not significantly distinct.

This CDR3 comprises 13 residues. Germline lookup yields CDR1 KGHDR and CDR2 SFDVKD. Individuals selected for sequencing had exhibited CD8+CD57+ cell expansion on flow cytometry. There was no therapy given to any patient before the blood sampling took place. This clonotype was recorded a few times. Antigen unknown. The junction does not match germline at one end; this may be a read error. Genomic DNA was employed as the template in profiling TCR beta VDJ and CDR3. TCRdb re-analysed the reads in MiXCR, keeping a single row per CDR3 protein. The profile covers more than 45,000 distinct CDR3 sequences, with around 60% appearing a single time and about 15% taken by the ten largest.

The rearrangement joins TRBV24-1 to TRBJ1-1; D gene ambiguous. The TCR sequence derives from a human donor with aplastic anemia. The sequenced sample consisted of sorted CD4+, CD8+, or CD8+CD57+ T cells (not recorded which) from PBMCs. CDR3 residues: CATSDAGNTEAPF. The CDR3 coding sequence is TGTGCCACCAGTGATGCGGGGAACACTGAAGCTCCCTTT.